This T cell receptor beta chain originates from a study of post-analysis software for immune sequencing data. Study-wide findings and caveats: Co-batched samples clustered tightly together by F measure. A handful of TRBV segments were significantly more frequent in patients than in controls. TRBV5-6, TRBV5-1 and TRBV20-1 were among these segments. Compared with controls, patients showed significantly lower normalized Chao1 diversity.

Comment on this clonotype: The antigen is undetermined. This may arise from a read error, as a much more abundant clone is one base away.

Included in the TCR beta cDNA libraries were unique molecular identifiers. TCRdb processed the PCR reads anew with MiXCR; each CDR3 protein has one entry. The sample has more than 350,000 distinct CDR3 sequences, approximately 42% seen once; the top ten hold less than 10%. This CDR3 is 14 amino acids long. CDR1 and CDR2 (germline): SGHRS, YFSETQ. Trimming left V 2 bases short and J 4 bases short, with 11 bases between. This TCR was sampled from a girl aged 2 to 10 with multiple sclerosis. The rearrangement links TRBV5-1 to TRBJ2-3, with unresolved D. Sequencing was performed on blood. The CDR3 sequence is CASSFGASADTQYF. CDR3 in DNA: TGCGCCAGCAGCTTTGGCGCCAGCGCAGATACGCAGTATTTT.